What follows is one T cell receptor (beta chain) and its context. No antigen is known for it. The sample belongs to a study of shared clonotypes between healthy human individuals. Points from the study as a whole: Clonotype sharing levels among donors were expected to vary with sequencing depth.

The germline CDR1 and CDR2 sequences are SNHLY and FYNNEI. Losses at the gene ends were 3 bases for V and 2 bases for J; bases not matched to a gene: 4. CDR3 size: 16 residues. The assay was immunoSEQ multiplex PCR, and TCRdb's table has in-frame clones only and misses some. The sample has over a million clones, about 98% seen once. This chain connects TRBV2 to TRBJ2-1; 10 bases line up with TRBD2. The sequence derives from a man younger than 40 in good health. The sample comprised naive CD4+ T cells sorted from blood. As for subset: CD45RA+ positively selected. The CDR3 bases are TGTGCCAGCAGTGACCGGACTAGCGGAGCCTACAATGAGCAGTTCTTC. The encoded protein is CASSDRTSGAYNEQFF.